The clone carrying this T cell receptor beta chain was seen just once. Its antigen is currently unknown. The PCR used 60 Vbeta and 13 Jbeta primers. Some clones are missing from TCRdb's copy, which holds only in-frame ones; the method was immunoSEQ multiplex PCR. This table holds around 150,000 clones, roughly 77% found once. The V gene lost 1 base and the J gene lost 8 bases, with 11 bases spanning the gap. The germline V gene encodes CDR1 SEHNR and CDR2 FQNEAQ (reference sequence). The CDR3 is 13 amino acids. The sample originates from a study of cytomegalovirus exposure and HLA in healthy donors. The study, taken as a whole, reports: The study assumed roughly uniform donor sequencing depth for presence/absence analyses. Reports indicated that the classifier achieved high specificity and sensitivity in diagnosing cytomegalovirus status. Follow-up analysis found HLA locus-dependent TCR association rates, highest for DRB1 and lowest for HLA-C.

The chain employs TRBV7-9 and TRBJ1-2; D remains unclear. This receptor was identified in a woman aged 35 to 49 in good health and CMV-seropositive. Specimen: PBMCs. CDR3 in DNA: TGTGCCAGCAGCTTAGATGGAGGGAGAGGCTACACCTTC. Residues: CASSLDGGRGYTF.